This T cell receptor (beta chain) was observed in a study of blood T cell repertoires in COVID-19. Study-wide context: The United States, Italy and Spain provided the acute and convalescent COVID-19 samples. Sources were T cells, B-cell-depleted T cells, or PBMCs; the material itself was cDNA or gDNA.

As originally analysed: Reference gene primer amplification yielded estimated nucleated cell counts. The repertoire was sequenced with immunoSEQ multiplex PCR; TCRdb's copy has only in-frame clones and lacks some. V and J calls and clone size are copied from that table; D and trimming were computed from the DNA. The sample consists of a few hundred thousand clones, 85% to 90% of them appearing once. This CDR3 region has 15 residues. Trimming removed 2 bases at V and 0 bases at J, with 9 bases between. Germline CDR1 reads SNHLY; CDR2 reads FYNNEI. The chain carries TRBV2 and TRBJ2-3; D remains unclear. The sample was peripheral blood. This sequence was found in a man between 60 and 75 years old with acute or convalescent COVID-19. The CDR3 DNA reads TGTGCCAGCAGTGAACGGATGACTAGCACAGATACGCAGTATTTT. Translation gives CASSERMTSTDTQYF.